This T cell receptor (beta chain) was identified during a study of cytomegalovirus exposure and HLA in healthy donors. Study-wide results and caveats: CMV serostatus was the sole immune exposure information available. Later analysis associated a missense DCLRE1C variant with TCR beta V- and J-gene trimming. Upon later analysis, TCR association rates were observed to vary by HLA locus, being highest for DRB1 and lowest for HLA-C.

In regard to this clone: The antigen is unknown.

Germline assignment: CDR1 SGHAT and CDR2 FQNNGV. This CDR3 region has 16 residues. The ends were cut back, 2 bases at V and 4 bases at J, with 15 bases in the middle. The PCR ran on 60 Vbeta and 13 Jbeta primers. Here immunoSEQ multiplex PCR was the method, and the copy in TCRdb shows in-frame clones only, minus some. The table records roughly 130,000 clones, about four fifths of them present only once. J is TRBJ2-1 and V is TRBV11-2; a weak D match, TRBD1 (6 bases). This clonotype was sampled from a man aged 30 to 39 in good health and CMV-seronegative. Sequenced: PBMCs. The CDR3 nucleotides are TGTGCCAGCAGCTTACCGGGACATGGGATGTACAATGAGCAGTTCTTC. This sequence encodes CASSLPGHGMYNEQFF.